The source of this T cell receptor beta chain is a study of beta chain features in type 1 diabetes. Study-level points and caveats: Type 1 diabetes patients had TCRB CDR3s that were shorter (moderately but significantly so) in all four CD4+ subsets. More deletions and fewer insertions at VDJ junctions were found in patients with type 1 diabetes.

V was clipped by 3 bases and J by 3 bases, with 9 bases between them. Germline CDR1 is LNHDA and CDR2 is SQIVND (reference sequence). This CDR3 contains 13 residues. As to this clone: Antigen unknown.

The authors reverse transcribed all of the isolated RNA, so sequencing captured expressed TCRB transcripts. Clones were sequenced by immunoSEQ multiplex PCR, and TCRdb holds only the in-frame ones, with some missing. This table has 140,000 to 150,000 clones, approximately 13% appearing once. This chain uses TRBV19 with TRBJ2-7; possible D gene TRBD1, 5 bases. The sample consisted of central memory CD4+ T cells from blood. The TCR comes from a man aged 18 to 30 with type 1 diabetes. CDR3 residues: CASSIQGFYEQYF. The CDR3 region has the DNA TGTGCCAGTAGTATTCAGGGATTCTACGAGCAGTACTTC.